This TCR beta chain was captured by sequencing in a study of CD8 T cells in ankylosing spondylitis. Study observations and caveats: A TCR beta motif made of under 10 highly homologous variants seemed typical of ankylosing spondylitis blood. Reportedly, disease-linked clones are significantly enriched in ankylosing spondylitis patients' matched synovial fluid. In synovial fluid and blood from reactive arthritis, some motif variants were previously reported.

This clonotype was observed a handful of times. Its antigen is currently unknown. CDR3 length: 13 amino acids. V lost 6 bases and J lost 4, with 12 bases in between. CDR1 and CDR2 from the germline V gene are MDHEN and SYDVKM. MiXCR, run by TCRdb on the 5' RACE reads, gives a single entry per CDR3 protein. Of over 700,000 distinct CDR3 sequences in the sample, around 17% were seen once. The chain is built from TRBV28 and TRBJ1-1, with D maybe TRBD1 (5 bases). Sequenced input: blood, either unsorted or a sorted T cell fraction (not recorded which). This sequence was found in a male donor with ankylosing spondylitis. CDR3 nucleotides: TGTGCCAGCAGACCTGAGGGGTCCACTGAAGCTTTCTTT. Encoded protein: CASRPEGSTEAFF.